This T cell receptor (beta chain) was recovered during a study of blood T cell repertoires in COVID-19. Across the whole study: Researchers got acute and convalescent COVID-19 samples from the United States, Italy and Spain.

Trimming removed 1 base from V and 4 bases from J, with 7 bases in between. The CDR3 consists of 12 residues. Germline V gene data show CDR1 as GTSNPN and CDR2 as SVGIG (reference sequence). Sequencing was performed with immunoSEQ multiplex PCR; in TCRdb, only in-frame clones are kept and a portion is missing. The sample records about 270,000 clones, about 89% being singletons. Specimen: PBMCs or T cells enriched from blood (not recorded which). This sequence joins TRBV30 and TRBJ2-5; TRBD2 is a possible D gene (6 bases). This sequence originates from a woman between 18 and 29 years old who had recovered from COVID-19. CDR3 residues: CAWSGAGETQYF. Here the CDR3 DNA reads TGTGCCTGGAGTGGAGCGGGAGAGACCCAGTACTTC.